The source of this T cell receptor beta chain is a study of OX40 agonist ivuxolimab in advanced cancers. Study-level background: Patient treatment consisted of intravenous ivuxolimab administration every 2 weeks at 0.01 to 10 mg/kg. Every patient in dose escalation had hepatocellular carcinoma, melanoma, renal cell or head and neck cancer. Subjects had a mean age of 60 years, with a range of roughly 20 to 79; less than 90% were male.

Assay used: immunoSEQ multiplex PCR; TCRdb lists only in-frame clones, some missing. The table shows approximately 70,000 clones, with about 82% occurring only once. As to this clone: The antigen is not known.

Findings and limits, study-wide: Compared with CD4+, CD8+ T cells on average had more expanded clones.

V was clipped by 6 bases and J by 4 bases; unmatched bases: 10. CDR3 size: 15 residues. Germline V CDR1 and CDR2: MGHRA, YSYEKL. This chain links TRBV4-1 with TRBJ2-5; 8 bases map to TRBD2. The clonotype was recovered from an adult with an advanced solid tumor such as melanoma, head and neck, liver or kidney cancer. The source material was CD4+ or CD8+ T cells sorted from blood, sampled in a trial of the OX40 agonist ivuxolimab. The CDR3 is CASRNTGGPTETQYF. CDR3 DNA: TGCGCCAGCAGGAATACGGGGGGGCCAACAGAGACCCAGTACTTC.